Sequencing of this T cell receptor (beta chain) was carried out in a study of blood T cell repertoires in COVID-19. This CDR3 is 16 amino acids long. With V trimmed by 3 bases and J by 0 bases, 8 bases remained unmatched. Germline values: CDR1 MNHEY, CDR2 SMNVEV (reference sequence). Repertoires were generated with immunoSEQ multiplex PCR, while TCRdb's copy carries only in-frame clones and drops some. The profile shows around 200,000 clones, less than 80% of them singletons. The material sequenced was peripheral blood. The gene calls are TRBV27 and TRBJ2-7, with TRBD2 matching over 7 bases. The sequence came from a man over 45 who had recovered from COVID-19. The CDR3 reads CASSFRSSGSSYEQYF. The DNA of the CDR3 is TGTGCCAGCAGTTTTCGGTCTAGCGGCAGCTCCTACGAGCAGTACTTC.